This T cell receptor (beta chain) appears in the sequencing data of a study of cytomegalovirus exposure and HLA in healthy donors. Study context: One earlier analysis, a look at around 170 million T cells, found around 110 million unique TCR beta sequences. Overall study findings and caveats: Across all donors, roughly uniform sequencing depth was an assumption of the presence/absence analyses. TCR beta V- and J-gene trimming, according to a later analysis, was linked to a missense DCLRE1C variant. A list of more than 150 TCR beta chains associated with cytomegalovirus was given.

V was pared by 2 bases and J by 2 bases, with 19 bases between. Germline CDR1 reads GTSNPN; CDR2 reads SVGIG (reference sequence). The CDR3 sequence is 17 residues long. In the PCR, 60 Vbeta and 13 Jbeta primers were used. Using immunoSEQ multiplex PCR, the repertoire was profiled, and TCRdb retains in-frame clones only, with some absent. There are around 97,000 clones in the sample; less than 10% occur only once, and 4.5% to 6% lies in the top ten. In regard to this clone: What it binds is not known.

The chain combines TRBV30 with TRBJ1-3; D is perhaps TRBD1 (5 bases). The receptor comes from a man between 45 and 60 years old in good health and CMV-seropositive. The sample was PBMCs. Here the CDR3 reads CAWSIWGAGRTGNTIYF. The CDR3 DNA sequence: TGTGCCTGGAGTATTTGGGGTGCAGGGAGGACTGGAAACACCATATATTTT.